This TCR beta chain was sequenced in a study of graft-versus-host responses after intestinal transplantation. This CDR3 spans 15 amino acids. Trimming took 5 bases from V and 0 from J; bases not matched to a gene: 3. The V gene's germline CDR1 is SGHTA and CDR2 FQGNSA. Repertoires were generated with immunoSEQ multiplex PCR, while TCRdb's copy carries only in-frame clones and drops some. The sample lists 90,000 to 120,000 clones; more than 85% were seen once. A word on this clone: The target antigen is unknown.

This receptor was obtained from a human donor who received an intestinal transplant. The sequenced sample was unstimulated CD4+ T cells sorted from spleen or lymph node cells, obtained before intestinal transplant. The chain carries TRBV7-2 and TRBJ1-3, with TRBD1 matching over 8 bases. The CDR3 nucleotides read TGTGCCAGCAGCGGCGGGACAGGCTCTGGAAACACCATATATTTT. This codes for CASSGGTGSGNTIYF. Full variable domain (missing parts from reference TRBV7-2 and TRBJ1-3): GAGVSQSPSNKVTEKGKDVELRCDPISGHTALYWYRQSLGQGLEFLIYFQGNSAPDKSGLPSDRFSAERTGGSVSTLTIQRTQQEDSAVYLCASSGGTGSGNTIYFGEGSWLTVV.